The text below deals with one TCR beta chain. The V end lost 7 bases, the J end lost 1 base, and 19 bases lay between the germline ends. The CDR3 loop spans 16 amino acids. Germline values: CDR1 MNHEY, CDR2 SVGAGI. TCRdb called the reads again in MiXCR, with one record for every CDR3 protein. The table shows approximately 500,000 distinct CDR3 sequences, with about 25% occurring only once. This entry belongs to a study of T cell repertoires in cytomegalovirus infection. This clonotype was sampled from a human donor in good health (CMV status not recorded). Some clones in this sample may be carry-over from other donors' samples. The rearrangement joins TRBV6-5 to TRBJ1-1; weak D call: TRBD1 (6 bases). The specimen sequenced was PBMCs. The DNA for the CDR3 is TGTGCCAGCACCCCGTTAGGGGGGCGAGGGAACACTGAAGCTTTCTTT. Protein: CASTPLGGRGNTEAFF.